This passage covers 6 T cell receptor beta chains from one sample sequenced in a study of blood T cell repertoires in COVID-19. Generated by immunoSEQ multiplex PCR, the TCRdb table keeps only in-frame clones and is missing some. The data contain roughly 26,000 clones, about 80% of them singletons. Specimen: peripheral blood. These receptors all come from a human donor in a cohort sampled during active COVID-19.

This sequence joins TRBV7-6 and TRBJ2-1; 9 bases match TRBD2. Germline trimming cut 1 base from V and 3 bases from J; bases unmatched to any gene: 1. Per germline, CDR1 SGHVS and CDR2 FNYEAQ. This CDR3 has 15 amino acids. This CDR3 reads CASSLVSGSYNEQFF. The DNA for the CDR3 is TGTGCCAGCAGCTTAGTTAGCGGGAGCTACAATGAGCAGTTCTTC.

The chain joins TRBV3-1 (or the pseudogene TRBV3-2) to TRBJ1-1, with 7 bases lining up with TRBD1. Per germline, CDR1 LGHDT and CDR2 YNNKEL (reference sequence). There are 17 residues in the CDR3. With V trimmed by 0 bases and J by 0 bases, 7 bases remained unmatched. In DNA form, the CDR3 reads TGTGCCAGCAGCCAAGAGACAGGGTGGAGGTTGAACACTGAAGCTTTCTTT. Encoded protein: CASSQETGWRLNTEAFF.

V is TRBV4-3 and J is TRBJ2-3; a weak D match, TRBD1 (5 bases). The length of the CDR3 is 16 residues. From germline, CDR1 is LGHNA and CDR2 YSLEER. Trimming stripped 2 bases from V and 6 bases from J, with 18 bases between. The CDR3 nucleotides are TGCGCCAGCAGCCAAAGGGGCCCACTATTCAGGGATACGCAGTATTTT. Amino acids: CASSQRGPLFRDTQYF.

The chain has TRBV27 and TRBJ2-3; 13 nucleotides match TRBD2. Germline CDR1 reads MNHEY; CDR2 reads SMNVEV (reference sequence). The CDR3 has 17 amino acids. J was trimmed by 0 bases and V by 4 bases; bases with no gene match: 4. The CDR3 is CASSSGLAGTSTDTQYF. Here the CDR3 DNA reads TGTGCCAGCAGTTCGGGACTAGCGGGAACTAGCACAGATACGCAGTATTTT.

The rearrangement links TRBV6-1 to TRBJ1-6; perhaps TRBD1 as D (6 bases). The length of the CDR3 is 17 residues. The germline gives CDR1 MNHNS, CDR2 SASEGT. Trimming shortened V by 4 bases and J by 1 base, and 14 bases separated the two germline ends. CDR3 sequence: CASSGWGPGSYNSPLHF. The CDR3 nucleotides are TGTGCCAGCAGTGGTTGGGGGCCGGGGTCCTATAATTCACCCCTCCACTTT.

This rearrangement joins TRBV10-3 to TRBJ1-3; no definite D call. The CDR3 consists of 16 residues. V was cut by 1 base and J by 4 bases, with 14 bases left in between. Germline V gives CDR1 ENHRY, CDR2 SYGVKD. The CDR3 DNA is TGTGCCATCAGTGAGTTCGGCAGCGAAGCAGGAAACACCATATATTTT. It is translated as CAISEFGSEAGNTIYF.